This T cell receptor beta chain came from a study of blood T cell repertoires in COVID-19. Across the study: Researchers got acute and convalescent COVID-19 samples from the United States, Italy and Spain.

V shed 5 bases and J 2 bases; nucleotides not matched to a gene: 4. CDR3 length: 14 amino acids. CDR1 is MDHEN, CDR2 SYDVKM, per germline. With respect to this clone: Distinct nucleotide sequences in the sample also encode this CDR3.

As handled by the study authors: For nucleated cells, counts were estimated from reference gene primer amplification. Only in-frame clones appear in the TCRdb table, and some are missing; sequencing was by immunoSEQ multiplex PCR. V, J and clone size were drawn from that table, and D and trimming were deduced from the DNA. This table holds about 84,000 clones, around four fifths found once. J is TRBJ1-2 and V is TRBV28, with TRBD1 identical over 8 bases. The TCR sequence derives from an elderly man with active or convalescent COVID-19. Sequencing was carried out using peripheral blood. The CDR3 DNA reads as TGTGCCAGCAGTCTCAGACAGGGGAACTATGGCTACACCTTC. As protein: CASSLRQGNYGYTF.